These 32 T cell receptor beta chains share one sample of origin, sequenced in a study of CD8 T cells in ankylosing spondylitis. Each CDR3 protein is one row after TCRdb ran MiXCR on the 5' RACE reads. The sample contains 220,000 or so distinct CDR3 sequences, about 10% of which appear only once. Input material: blood, either unsorted or a sorted T cell fraction (not recorded which). All receptors derive from a male donor with ankylosing spondylitis or in good health (not recorded which).

Only a few counts were recorded for this clonotype. The gene calls are TRBV5-1 and TRBJ2-2; 11 bases match TRBD2. Trimming removed 1 base from V and 4 bases from J; junction bases left unmatched: 3. This CDR3 has 16 residues. CDR1 and CDR2 from the germline V gene are SGHRS and YFSETQ. DNA for the CDR3: TGCGCCAGCAGCTTGACCGGGACTAGCGGCACCGGGGAGCTGTTTTTT. It translates to CASSLTGTSGTGELFF.

The rearrangement links TRBV4-2 to TRBJ2-3, with D perhaps matching TRBD2 (7 bases). The CDR3 is 15 amino acids. Germline CDR1 and CDR2: LGHNA and YNFKEQ. V lost 1 base and J lost 6, with 14 bases in between. CDR3 sequence reads: CASSQGEGGRDTQYF. The CDR3 nucleotides read TGTGCCAGCAGCCAAGGGGAGGGGGGCCGGGATACGCAGTATTTT.

This clonotype came up many times. V and J are TRBV5-1 and TRBJ1-5; maybe TRBD1 (5 bases). Germline CDR1 SGHRS, CDR2 YFSETQ. V was shortened by 0 bases and J by 6 bases, with 7 bases between the two germline ends. This CDR3 contains 13 residues. In DNA form, the CDR3 reads TGCGCCAGCAGCTTGGAAGGGGTTCAGCCCCAGCATTTT. It specifies CASSLEGVQPQHF. The whole variable domain, remainder taken from reference TRBV5-1 and TRBJ1-5, is KAGVTQTPRYLIKTRGQQVTLSCSPISGHRSVSWYQQTPGQGLQFLFEYFSETQRNKGNFPGRFSGRQFSNSRSEMNVSTLELGDSALYLCASSLEGVQPQHFGDGTRLSIL.

The chain uses TRBV7-8 and TRBJ1-1, with unresolved D. Germline V lookup: CDR1 SGHVS, CDR2 FQNEAQ. V was cut by 3 bases and J by 1 base, with 6 bases left in between. This CDR3 has 13 amino acids. This CDR3 is CASSFDANTEAFF. For the CDR3, the DNA is TGTGCCAGCAGCTTTGACGCGAACACTGAAGCTTTCTTT. Drawing the rest from reference TRBV7-8 and TRBJ1-1, the complete variable domain is GAGVSQSPRYKVAKRGQDVALRCDPISGHVSLFWYQQALGQGPEFLTYFQNEAQLDKSGLPSDRFFAERPEGSVSTLKIQRTQQEDSAVYLCASSFDANTEAFFGQGTRLTVV.

Ten or more counts support this clonotype. The CDR3 DNA is TGTGCCATCACAGGGGGGACTGAAGCTTTCTTT. Translation gives CAITGGTEAFF. This sequence joins TRBV10-3 and TRBJ1-1; 7 bases agree with TRBD1. This CDR3 region has 11 residues. J was trimmed by 5 bases and V by 7 bases; bases with no gene match: 1. Germline CDR1 and CDR2: ENHRY and SYGVKD.

The J gene is TRBJ2-6, the V gene TRBV29-1, with D possibly TRBD1 on 5 matching bases. Trimming took 2 bases from V and 4 from J, leaving 15 bases between them. The CDR3 extends over 16 amino acids. CDR1 SQVTM and CDR2 ANQGSEA come from the germline V gene. The CDR3 here is CSVEQGLLTGANVLTF. CDR3 sequence (DNA): TGCAGCGTTGAACAGGGCCTCCTCACAGGGGCCAACGTCCTGACTTTC.

This clonotype was seen at least ten times. The chain has TRBV15 and TRBJ2-5; no reliable D call. The germline V gene has CDR1 LNHNV and CDR2 YYDKDF (reference sequence). This CDR3 comprises 12 residues. Trimming took off 0 bases at V and 5 bases at J, with 4 bases between the two ends. CDR3 coding DNA: TGTGCCACCAGCAGAGATTGGGAGACCCAGTACTTC. Encoded protein: CATSRDWETQYF.

The V call is TRBV20-1, the J call TRBJ2-7; D is uncertain. The CDR3 contains 15 residues. Deletions cut 0 bases from V and 0 bases from J, with 12 bases between. The germline V gene has CDR1 DFQATT and CDR2 SNEGSKA (reference sequence). The CDR3 DNA sequence: TGCAGTGCTAGAGATCTAGGGAAGAGCTCCTACGAGCAGTACTTC. Translated: CSARDLGKSSYEQYF.

With respect to this clonotype: This CDR3 is missing its conserved last phenylalanine or tryptophan, likely due to a read error. The chain links TRBV5-1 to TRBJ2-5; TRBD1 is a possible D gene (5 bases). CDR3 length: 14 residues. Trimming stripped 1 base from V and 2 bases from J, with 9 bases between. Germline V lookup: CDR1 SGHRS, CDR2 YFSETQ. CDR3 loop: CASSLNTGQETQYL. The CDR3 nucleotides are TGCGCCAGCAGCTTGAATACAGGACAAGAGACCCAGTACCTC.

The sample holds many counts of this clonotype. The chain recombines TRBV12-3 or TRBV12-4 with TRBJ2-7, with 11 bases identical to TRBD1. Trimming took 4 bases from V and 0 from J; bases not matched to a gene: 5. This CDR3 is 16 amino acids long. The CDR3 nucleotides read TGTGCCAGCAGTTCCGCGGACAGGGGGCCCTCCTACGAGCAGTACTTC. Translation gives CASSSADRGPSYEQYF.

In its sample, this clonotype was seen a few times. The rearrangement joins TRBV21-1 to TRBJ1-6; the table assigns TRBD1, which was not confirmed against the DNA. TRBV21-1 is deemed a pseudogene. The CDR3 spans 18 residues. This chain's CDR3 is CASSTRQDPPRNNSPLHF. CDR3 DNA: TGTGCCAGCAGCACCCGACAGGACCCCCCCCGAAATAATTCACCCCTCCACTTT.

This clonotype has ten or more counts. The rearrangement uses TRBV9 and TRBJ2-1; the match to TRBD1 covers 8 bases. The CDR3 has 16 residues. Germline V lookup: CDR1 SGDLS, CDR2 YYNGEE. Trimming took 1 base from V and 9 from J; bases not matched to a gene: 12. The CDR3 loop is CASSVQGAGTQGEQFF. The CDR3 DNA is TGTGCCAGCAGCGTACAGGGGGCAGGGACCCAGGGTGAGCAGTTCTTC.

The rearrangement joins TRBV6-5 to TRBJ1-1, with 8 bases that match TRBD1. This CDR3 spans 16 amino acids. CDR1 and CDR2 (germline): MNHEY, SVGAGI. V trimming: 2 bases; J trimming: 3 bases; junction bases outside the gene matches: 8. CDR3 nucleotides: TGTGCCAGCAGTTACCGGCCGACAGGGGTGGACACTGAAGCTTTCTTT. As protein: CASSYRPTGVDTEAFF.

Many counts were recorded for this clonotype. The chain recombines TRBV5-1 with TRBJ1-1; possible D gene TRBD1, 5 bases. The CDR3 has 16 amino acids. Between the trimmed V and J ends, which lost 7 bases and 2 bases, there was a span of 21 bases. Germline V CDR1 and CDR2: SGHRS, YFSETQ. CDR3 sequence: CASLRDAAGGNTEAFF. The CDR3, as DNA: TGCGCCAGCCTTAGGGACGCGGCAGGTGGAAACACTGAAGCTTTCTTT.

This clonotype showed up just a few times. The chain has TRBV29-1 and TRBJ2-1; 11 bases agree with TRBD1. CDR3 length: 14 residues. Unmatched junction bases numbered 5, after V lost 4 bases and J lost 6 bases. Germline CDR1 SQVTM, CDR2 ANQGSEA. DNA of the CDR3: TGCAGCGTTGGCCGGGGACAGGGGGGCAATGAGCAGTTCTTC. Its protein product is CSVGRGQGGNEQFF.

This clonotype was detected ten times or more. The chain employs TRBV20-1 and TRBJ2-2, with D perhaps TRBD2 (5 bases). Trimming stripped 3 bases from V and 0 bases from J, with 14 bases between. There are 16 residues in the CDR3. Germline loops: CDR1 DFQATT, CDR2 SNEGSKA (reference sequence). The CDR3 is CSARVRDYSNTGELFF. The CDR3 coding sequence is TGCAGTGCTAGGGTCCGGGATTATTCGAACACCGGGGAGCTGTTTTTT.

This clonotype came up a few times. The chain employs TRBV3-1 and TRBJ2-7, with D perhaps TRBD2 (5 bases). The CDR3 length is 14 residues. Germline V CDR1 and CDR2: LGHDT, YNNKEL (reference sequence). V was clipped by 4 bases and J by 3 bases, with 13 bases between them. Written as DNA, the CDR3 is TGTGCCAGCAGCCCCCCCAGCGGCGTCTACGAGCAGTACTTC. This gives the protein CASSPPSGVYEQYF.

This clonotype was seen at least ten times. CDR3 nucleotides: TGTGCCAGCAGTTTAGTCCGGGCGGATCAGCCCCAGCATTTT. Encoded protein: CASSLVRADQPQHF. This sequence joins TRBV12-3 or TRBV12-4 and TRBJ1-5; D call uncertain. Trimming stripped 1 base from V and 5 bases from J, with 9 bases between. This CDR3 spans 14 amino acids.

A few counts support this clonotype. The V and J genes are TRBV20-1 and TRBJ2-1, with D possibly TRBD2 on 7 matching bases. Germline V gene data show CDR1 as DFQATT and CDR2 as SNEGSKA (reference sequence). The CDR3 is 15 residues long. Trimming stripped 1 base from V and 10 bases from J, with 20 bases between. The CDR3 loop is CSARGERGGLREQFF. The DNA of the CDR3 is TGCAGTGCTAGAGGAGAGAGGGGGGGGCTACGGGAGCAGTTCTTC.

This clonotype was detected many times. The chain recombines TRBV7-9 with TRBJ2-7; D ambiguous. Germline V gene sequence: CDR1 SEHNR, CDR2 FQNEAQ (reference sequence). The CDR3 sequence is 16 residues long. With 5 bases removed from V and 5 bases from J, the gap between germline ends came to 22 bases. CDR3: CASSLLDWAKSDEQYF. The CDR3 nucleotides read TGTGCCAGCAGCCTCCTTGATTGGGCTAAAAGCGACGAGCAGTACTTC.

This clonotype was counted at least ten times. The chain is built from TRBV7-9 and TRBJ2-2; D may be TRBD2 (5 bases). Per the germline V gene, CDR1 is SEHNR and CDR2 is FQNEAQ (reference sequence). V was trimmed by 0 bases and J by 0 bases, leaving 8 bases between them. The CDR3 is 16 amino acids. Here the CDR3 reads CASSLAIGANTGELFF. Written as DNA, the CDR3 is TGTGCCAGCAGCTTAGCGATCGGGGCGAACACCGGGGAGCTGTTTTTT.

In this sample, this clonotype turned up a few times. V usage is TRBV18 and J usage is TRBJ1-3; D is uncertain. The CDR3 contains 14 residues. Germline loops: CDR1 KGHSH, CDR2 LQKENI. Trimming took off 5 bases at V and 0 bases at J, with 8 bases between the two ends. The CDR3 spells CASSIGDSGNTIYF. DNA for the CDR3: TGTGCCAGCTCAATCGGGGACTCTGGAAACACCATATATTTT.

This clonotype was seen repeatedly, ten times or more. The V gene is TRBV5-1, the J gene TRBJ1-1; D is undetermined. This CDR3 has 13 amino acids. The V end lost 2 bases, the J end lost 7 bases, and 12 bases lay between the germline ends. In germline, CDR1 is SGHRS, CDR2 YFSETQ. The CDR3 DNA reads TGCGCCAGCAGCTTAATAGTCACGGGTGAAGCTTTCTTT. Its protein is CASSLIVTGEAFF.

The table lists this clonotype with many counts. The V call is TRBV5-1, the J call TRBJ2-3; 7 bases are shared with TRBD1. This CDR3 has 16 residues. From germline, CDR1 is SGHRS and CDR2 YFSETQ. V was pared by 4 bases and J by 3 bases, with 11 bases of the junction left unmatched. The CDR3 nucleotides read TGCGCCAGCAGCACCTCTCCGGGACAGAGGACAGATACGCAGTATTTT. Its translation is CASSTSPGQRTDTQYF.

As for this clonotype: Just one base apart from a much larger clone, this may be a read error. The chain carries TRBV20-1 and TRBJ2-6; 7 nucleotides line up with TRBD1. The CDR3 contains 16 residues. In germline, CDR1 is DFQATT, CDR2 SNEGSKA (reference sequence). The DNA for the CDR3 is TGCTGTGCTAGACCGTCCGGGACAGCTGGGGCCAACGTCCTGACTTTC. Translated, it gives CCARPSGTAGANVLTF.

This clonotype was seen at least ten times. This chain joins TRBV7-2 and TRBJ2-3, with a weak D call TRBD1 (6 bases). This CDR3 region has 14 residues. CDR1 SGHTA and CDR2 FQGNSA come from the germline V gene. Trimming cost V 5 bases and J 2 bases, with 11 bases left between them. The DNA for the CDR3 is TGTGCCAGCAGCCCGACAGGACACACAGATACGCAGTATTTT. Amino acids: CASSPTGHTDTQYF.

In its sample, this clonotype was seen many times. The rearrangement uses TRBV5-1 and TRBJ1-2; TRBD1 agrees at 7 bases. CDR1 is SGHRS, CDR2 YFSETQ, per germline. The CDR3 contains 13 residues. V gave up 4 bases and J gave up 8 bases; unmatched junction bases: 8. DNA for the CDR3: TGCGCCAGCAGCGTAGACAGGGAGGGCGGCTACACCTTC. It yields the protein CASSVDREGGYTF.

Ten or more counts support this clonotype. This chain joins TRBV7-9 and TRBJ2-1; no firm D call. CDR1 and CDR2 (germline): SEHNR, FQNEAQ (reference sequence). This CDR3 has 14 residues. Trimming took 2 bases from V and 8 from J, leaving 13 bases between them. The CDR3: CASSLFYAYHEQFF. The CDR3 DNA reads as TGTGCCAGCAGCTTATTTTATGCTTACCATGAGCAGTTCTTC.

Many counts were recorded for this clonotype. The rearrangement uses TRBV5-1 and TRBJ2-3, with a tentative D call TRBD1 (7 bases). The germline V gene encodes CDR1 SGHRS and CDR2 YFSETQ. V gave up 9 bases and J gave up 2 bases, with 13 bases separating them. The CDR3 has 13 amino acids. CDR3 sequence (DNA): TGCGCCACCTCCAGGGGGGACACAGATACGCAGTATTTT. Amino acids: CATSRGDTDTQYF.

A few counts support this clonotype. The chain recombines TRBV19 with TRBJ2-5; D might be TRBD2 (5 bases). Germline CDR1 LNHDA, CDR2 SQIVND (reference sequence). The CDR3 is 13 residues long. V lost 4 bases, J lost 1 base, and 7 bases lay in between. In DNA form, the CDR3 reads TGTGCCAGTAGTAACGAGGGCCAAGAGACCCAGTACTTC. The encoded protein is CASSNEGQETQYF. Full variable domain (remainder filled in from reference TRBV19 and TRBJ2-5): DGGITQSPKYLFRKEGQNVTLSCEQNLNHDAMYWYRQDPGQGLRLIYYSQIVNDFQKGDIAEGYSVSREKKESFPLTVTSAQKNPTAFYLCASSNEGQETQYFGPGTRLLVL.

The CDR3 DNA is TGTGCCAGCAGTTACTCGGGGCAGCCGGGGCCCCAGCATTTT. Translation: CASSYSGQPGPQHF. The chain couples TRBV6-2 or TRBV6-3 to TRBJ1-5, with D possibly matching TRBD1 (5 bases). Germline V gene sequence: CDR1 MNHEY, CDR2 SVGEGT. V was pared by 0 bases and J by 9 bases, with 12 bases between. This CDR3 region has 14 residues.

This clonotype showed up many times. The J gene is TRBJ1-1, the V gene TRBV29-1; D gene uncertain. V lost 1 base and J 5 bases, leaving 11 bases between the germline ends. This CDR3 contains 13 residues. Germline V gene lookup returns CDR1 SQVTM and CDR2 ANQGSEA. CDR3 protein: CSVEGSWGTEAFF. DNA of the CDR3: TGCAGCGTTGAAGGTTCCTGGGGTACTGAAGCTTTCTTT.